This T cell receptor beta chain was recorded in a study of a mutant IDH1 vaccine in newly diagnosed glioma. Study in general: The earlier regimen, radiotherapy, temozolomide, or both, was most often both.

Time point indicated: baseline, week 1 (first vaccination visit). The treatment: pre-vaccination baseline after standard-of-care therapy. General study points: Vaccination elicited immune responses in around 93% of patients. Pseudoprogression seemed unrelated to changes in top peripheral T cell clonotypes.

This clone was detected a few times. What it recognizes is unknown. Per the germline V gene, CDR1 is MNHNS and CDR2 is SASEGT. V lost 6 bases and J lost 10; bases outside the gene matches: 8. The CDR3 length is 15 residues. Sequenced by immunoSEQ multiplex PCR; TCRdb stores in-frame clones only, minus some. The sample includes roughly 51,000 clones, approximately 90% of them seen just once. The V and J genes are TRBV6-1 and TRBJ2-1; 14 nucleotides line up with TRBD2. This specimen was PBMCs, taken from a glioma patient treated with radiotherapy, temozolomide or both. The receptor was derived from a middle-aged man with glioma. The CDR3 protein is CASRVTSGRAIEQFF. CDR3 sequence (DNA): TGTGCCAGCAGAGTGACTAGCGGGAGGGCTATAGAGCAGTTCTTC.